The 32 T cell receptor beta chains listed next were all sequenced from one sample in a study of blood T cell repertoires in COVID-19. The method was immunoSEQ multiplex PCR; TCRdb's version includes in-frame clones alone and lacks a portion of them. The table includes fewer than 200,000 clones, 86% detected once. The sample consisted of peripheral blood. The origin of the receptors is a man aged 65 to 79 with active or convalescent COVID-19.

This chain joins TRBV14 and TRBJ1-1; TRBD1 aligns across 7 bases. The germline V gene encodes CDR1 SGHDN and CDR2 FVKESK. There are 13 residues in the CDR3. With 1 base clipped from V and 10 bases from J, the junction kept 6 bases outside the gene matches. The DNA of the CDR3 is TGTGCCAGCAGCCAAGGCGCGGGACAGAGAGCTTTCTTT. Encoded protein: CASSQGAGQRAFF.

The chain recombines TRBV28 with TRBJ2-3; 7 bases fit TRBD2. The length of the CDR3 is 16 residues. The J segment lost 1 base and the V segment lost 0 bases, leaving 4 bases of the junction unmatched. Looked up from germline, CDR1 is MDHEN and CDR2 is SYDVKM. CDR3: CASSLWAGVGTDTQYF. DNA for the CDR3: TGTGCCAGCAGTTTATGGGCGGGAGTCGGCACAGATACGCAGTATTTT.

The CDR3 sequence: CASSAMGAYEQYF. CDR3 in DNA: TGTGCCAGCAGCGCCATGGGAGCCTACGAGCAGTACTTC. This sequence joins TRBV11-2 and TRBJ2-7; tentatively, D is TRBD2 (5 bases). The germline V and J ends were trimmed by 5 bases and 2 bases, with 10 bases remaining between them. The CDR3 runs to 13 residues. Germline V gene sequence: CDR1 SGHAT, CDR2 FQNNGV.

Of note for this clone: The sample has other DNA sequences that encode this CDR3 too. The chain couples TRBV27 to TRBJ1-5, with no clear D. The CDR3 runs to 14 residues. Germline CDR1 and CDR2: MNHEY and SMNVEV (reference sequence). Trimming took off 3 bases at V and 1 base at J, with 7 bases between the two ends. CDR3 sequence: CASSFGGSNQPQHF. Here the CDR3 DNA reads TGTGCCAGCAGTTTTGGAGGAAGCAATCAGCCCCAGCATTTT.

The V gene is TRBV7-9, the J gene TRBJ2-4; 9 nucleotides line up with TRBD1. V was pared by 3 bases and J by 6 bases, with 3 bases of the junction left unmatched. There are 14 residues in the CDR3. Per the germline V gene, CDR1 is SEHNR and CDR2 is FQNEAQ (reference sequence). This CDR3 reads CASSLGQGRNIQYF. CDR3 coding DNA: TGTGCCAGCAGCTTGGGACAGGGCAGAAACATTCAGTACTTC.

The chain carries TRBV9 and TRBJ2-3; 9 bases align to TRBD2. CDR3 length equals 16 residues. V dropped 4 bases and J dropped 2; count of bases not matched to a gene: 8. Germline CDR1 SGDLS, CDR2 YYNGEE. CDR3 residues: CASSLRPGLATDTQYF. The CDR3, as DNA: TGTGCCAGCAGCCTTCGACCGGGACTAGCCACAGATACGCAGTATTTT. Looking up the rest from reference TRBV9 and TRBJ2-3 gives the full variable domain: DSGVTQTPKHLITATGQRVTLRCSPRSGDLSVYWYQQSLDQGLQFLIQYYNGEERAKGNILERFSAQQFPDLHSELNLSSLELGDSALYFCASSLRPGLATDTQYFGPGTRLTVL.

The J gene is TRBJ2-3, the V gene TRBV27; tentative D call: TRBD1 (6 bases). The germline V and J ends were trimmed by 5 bases and 2 bases, with 14 bases remaining between them. The germline V gene has CDR1 MNHEY and CDR2 SMNVEV (reference sequence). The CDR3 is made up of 15 amino acids. Here the CDR3 reads CASSRRDTATDTQYF. CDR3 coding DNA: TGTGCCAGCAGTCGCCGGGACACTGCCACAGATACGCAGTATTTT.

The J gene is TRBJ2-2, the V gene TRBV7-2, with D possibly being TRBD1 (6 bases). This CDR3 has 16 residues. CDR1 SGHTA and CDR2 FQGNSA come from the germline V gene. Trimming left V 2 bases short and J 0 bases short, with 10 bases between. As DNA, the CDR3 is TGTGCCAGCAGCTTATTACAGGGAACGAACACCGGGGAGCTGTTTTTT. Encoded protein: CASSLLQGTNTGELFF.

This clone appeared a single time. The chain uses TRBV18 and TRBJ1-2, with TRBD1 identical over 7 bases. The J segment lost 0 bases and the V segment lost 3 bases, leaving 4 bases of the junction unmatched. Germline CDR1 and CDR2: KGHSH and LQKENI. This CDR3 spans 15 amino acids. In DNA, the CDR3 is TGTGCCAGCTCACCCGGACAGGACCCTAACTATGGCTACACCTTC. Its translation is CASSPGQDPNYGYTF.

A remark on this clone: Other DNA sequences of this sample code for an identical CDR3. V is TRBV7-2 and J is TRBJ1-2; 8 bases align to TRBD1. Unmatched junction bases numbered 5, after V lost 4 bases and J lost 4 bases. Per the germline V gene, CDR1 is SGHTA and CDR2 is FQGNSA. CDR3 length: 14 amino acids. CDR3 sequence (DNA): TGTGCCAGCAGCTCGTCCGGGACAGGCTATGGCTACACCTTC. Protein product: CASSSSGTGYGYTF.

The chain couples TRBV30 to TRBJ2-3, with a tentative D call TRBD1 (6 bases). Germline CDR1 and CDR2: GTSNPN and SVGIG (reference sequence). The CDR3 has 14 amino acids. CDR3 amino acids: CAPRRGPSTDTQYF. The CDR3 DNA is TGTGCTCCACGCAGGGGCCCGAGCACAGATACGCAGTATTTT. Variable domain in full (rest from reference TRBV30 and TRBJ2-3): SQTIHQWPATLVQPVGSPLSLECTVEGTSNPNLYWYRQAAGRGLQLLFYSVGIGQISSEVPQNLSASRPQDRQFILSSKKLLLSDSGFYLCAPRRGPSTDTQYFGPGTRLTVL.

This chain joins TRBV10-2 and TRBJ1-1; a possible D gene is TRBD1 (6 bases). This CDR3 is 14 amino acids long. Germline CDR1 WSHSY, CDR2 SAAADI. V lost 7 bases and J 3 bases, leaving 15 bases between the germline ends. The CDR3 region has the DNA TGCGCCAGCACTGGACCTCCAGGGGACACTGAAGCTTTCTTT. Its protein is CASTGPPGDTEAFF.

The chain couples TRBV9 to TRBJ1-1, with 9 bases that match TRBD1. The length of the CDR3 is 17 residues. With 0 bases clipped from V and 0 bases from J, the junction kept 6 bases outside the gene matches. CDR1 is SGDLS, CDR2 YYNGEE, per germline. The CDR3 loop is CASSVGTGQGMNTEAFF. The CDR3, as DNA: TGTGCCAGCAGCGTAGGTACTGGACAGGGGATGAACACTGAAGCTTTCTTT.

The chain is built from TRBV5-1 and TRBJ1-2; D perhaps matches TRBD1 (5 bases). V was clipped by 0 bases and J by 2 bases, with 11 bases between them. The CDR3 loop spans 15 amino acids. Germline-derived CDR1 and CDR2 are SGHRS and YFSETQ. In DNA form, the CDR3 reads TGCGCCAGCAGCTTGGCTGCAGGGTTAAACTATGGCTACACCTTC. Its protein is CASSLAAGLNYGYTF.

CDR3 sequence (DNA): TGCGCCAGCAGCCGGACTGGGACTTTGAACACTGAAGCTTTCTTT. This codes for CASSRTGTLNTEAFF. This chain uses TRBV4-3 with TRBJ1-1; a weak D match, TRBD1 (5 bases). The CDR3 spans 15 residues. V was shortened by 4 bases and J by 0 bases, with 12 bases between the two germline ends. Germline values: CDR1 LGHNA, CDR2 YSLEER.

The rearrangement links TRBV10-1 to TRBJ2-2, with 8 bases aligning to TRBD2. V was clipped by 7 bases and J by 8 bases; unmatched bases: 12. Germline V gives CDR1 WNHNN, CDR2 SYGVQD (reference sequence). This CDR3 region has 15 residues. CDR3 nucleotide sequence: TGCGCCAGCACCTCGGGACTAGGGAGGACAGGGGAGCTGTTTTTT. The encoded protein is CASTSGLGRTGELFF.

CDR3 sequence: CASSLGSGERGEQFF. The CDR3 bases are TGCGCCAGCAGCTTGGGGTCAGGGGAAAGGGGTGAGCAGTTCTTC. V usage is TRBV5-1 and J usage is TRBJ2-1; TRBD1 is a possible D gene (6 bases). Trimming cost V 0 bases and J 9 bases, with 16 bases left between them. Germline CDR1 is SGHRS and CDR2 is YFSETQ. There are 15 residues in the CDR3.

The gene calls are TRBV30 and TRBJ1-5; 7 bases match TRBD1. Germline values: CDR1 GTSNPN, CDR2 SVGIG (reference sequence). The CDR3 is 14 residues long. V lost 5 bases to trimming and J lost 7 bases; unmatched junction nucleotides: 11. CDR3 sequence: CAWGKGTASQPQHF. The CDR3, as DNA: TGTGCCTGGGGGAAAGGGACAGCCTCACAGCCCCAGCATTTT.

V usage is TRBV7-2 and J usage is TRBJ2-1; D is possibly TRBD2 (5 bases). The CDR3 consists of 19 residues. V gave up 0 bases and J gave up 9 bases, with 27 bases separating them. The germline V gene has CDR1 SGHTA and CDR2 FQGNSA. CDR3 nucleotide sequence: TGTGCCAGCAGCTTAGCGCTCTGGGAACAGCGAGCTCCGGGGTCTGAGCAGTTCTTC. Encoded protein: CASSLALWEQRAPGSEQFF.

This clone came up a few times. J is TRBJ2-1 and V is TRBV24-1; no clear D gene. The CDR3 totals 13 residues. In germline, CDR1 is KGHDR, CDR2 SFDVKD. V gave up 2 bases and J gave up 10 bases, with 11 bases separating them. For the CDR3, the DNA is TGTGCCACCAGTGATTCTGACTTTGCCGAGCAGTTCTTC. Its translation: CATSDSDFAEQFF.

The CDR3 DNA reads TGTGCCTGGAGTGTACAGTTAGGGGTAAACACCATATATTTT. It specifies CAWSVQLGVNTIYF. The V gene is TRBV30, the J gene TRBJ1-3; possibly TRBD1 for D (5 bases). This CDR3 spans 14 amino acids. V was clipped by 0 bases and J by 6 bases, with 12 bases between them. Germline V gene lookup returns CDR1 GTSNPN and CDR2 SVGIG (reference sequence).

Here the CDR3 reads CASSPPYRASTGELFF. The DNA of the CDR3 is TGTGCCAGCAGTCCGCCGTACCGAGCTAGCACCGGGGAGCTGTTTTTT. This chain links TRBV14 with TRBJ2-2, with D unresolved. Germline assignment: CDR1 SGHDN and CDR2 FVKESK. V shed 6 bases and J shed 4 bases, with 18 bases lying between them. The CDR3 consists of 16 residues.

This clone was detected only once. This sequence joins TRBV7-2 and TRBJ1-1, with no clear D. CDR1 SGHTA and CDR2 FQGNSA come from the germline V gene. This CDR3 comprises 16 residues. Trimming took off 1 base at V and 0 bases at J, with 12 bases between the two ends. DNA for the CDR3: TGTGCCAGCAGCTTAGTGGGCAGACCTATGAACACTGAAGCTTTCTTT. It is translated as CASSLVGRPMNTEAFF. Looking up the rest from reference TRBV7-2 and TRBJ1-1 gives the full variable domain: GAGVSQSPSNKVTEKGKDVELRCDPISGHTALYWYRQSLGQGLEFLIYFQGNSAPDKSGLPSDRFSAERTGGSVSTLTIQRTQQEDSAVYLCASSLVGRPMNTEAFFGQGTRLTVV.

The chain couples TRBV7-9 to TRBJ1-2; D not resolved. There are 14 residues in the CDR3. V was cut by 3 bases and J by 3 bases, with 11 bases left in between. From germline, CDR1 is SEHNR and CDR2 FQNEAQ (reference sequence). CDR3 nucleotide sequence: TGTGCCAGCAGCTTCGGGGTCGGAGACTATGGCTACACCTTC. Protein sequence: CASSFGVGDYGYTF. The full variable domain, completed using reference TRBV7-9 and TRBJ1-2, is DTGVSQNPRHKITKRGQNVTFRCDPISEHNRLYWYRQTLGQGPEFLTYFQNEAQLEKSRLLSDRFSAERPKGSFSTLEIQRTEQGDSAMYLCASSFGVGDYGYTFGSGTRLTVV.

This clone was seen once. The chain uses TRBV6-5 and TRBJ1-3, with no clear D. This CDR3 is 16 amino acids long. Trimming left V 0 bases short and J 0 bases short, with 9 bases between. Germline CDR1 reads MNHEY; CDR2 reads SVGAGI. The CDR3 DNA is TGTGCCAGCAGTTACTCCCCGGGGTTCTCTGGAAACACCATATATTTT. Translating gives CASSYSPGFSGNTIYF.

The CDR3 loop reads CASSSRGTNEKLFF. The CDR3 DNA reads TGTGCCAGCAGCTCCCGGGGGACTAATGAAAAACTGTTTTTT. The chain recombines TRBV7-2 with TRBJ1-4, with a weak D call TRBD1 (5 bases). V lost 4 bases and J 2 bases, leaving 8 bases between the germline ends. The CDR3 length is 14 residues. Germline V gene data show CDR1 as SGHTA and CDR2 as FQGNSA.

This chain links TRBV19 with TRBJ2-5; 8 bases fit TRBD1. CDR1 LNHDA and CDR2 SQIVND come from the germline V gene (reference sequence). CDR3 length equals 13 residues. The ends lost 9 bases at V and 2 bases at J; junction bases unmatched: 5. CDR3 bases: TGTGCCAGACTGACAGGGGCACAAGAGACCCAGTACTTC. It encodes CARLTGAQETQYF. The full variable domain, in which reference TRBV19 and TRBJ2-5 provide the parts outside the CDR3, is DGGITQSPKYLFRKEGQNVTLSCEQNLNHDAMYWYRQDPGQGLRLIYYSQIVNDFQKGDIAEGYSVSREKKESFPLTVTSAQKNPTAFYLCARLTGAQETQYFGPGTRLLVL.

The rearrangement links TRBV5-5 to TRBJ1-1; possibly TRBD1 for D (5 bases). The CDR3 length is 14 residues. Trimming removed 1 base at V and 1 base at J, with 8 bases between. Germline V gives CDR1 SGHKS, CDR2 YYEKEE (reference sequence). In nucleotides, the CDR3 is TGTGCCAGCAGCTTGACAGGTCAGAACACTGAAGCTTTCTTT. Protein product: CASSLTGQNTEAFF.

V is TRBV13 and J is TRBJ1-2; D not resolved. Per the germline V gene, CDR1 is PRHDT and CDR2 is FYEKMQ (reference sequence). V was cut by 2 bases and J by 4 bases, with 11 bases left in between. The CDR3 spans 14 residues. The CDR3 loop is CASSLPQSLYGYTF. CDR3 bases: TGTGCCAGCAGCTTACCCCAGTCCCTCTATGGCTACACCTTC.

V usage is TRBV5-4 and J usage is TRBJ2-5; tentatively, D is TRBD1 (5 bases). Germline CDR1 reads SGHNT; CDR2 reads YYREEE (reference sequence). This CDR3 comprises 14 residues. Trimming shortened V by 0 bases and J by 3 bases, and 9 bases separated the two germline ends. The CDR3 region has the DNA TGTGCCAGCAGCTTGGAGTTAGGGGAAGAGACCCAGTACTTC. Protein: CASSLELGEETQYF. Variable domain in full (rest from reference TRBV5-4 and TRBJ2-5): ETGVTQSPTHLIKTRGQQVTLRCSSQSGHNTVSWYQQALGQGPQFIFQYYREEENGRGNFPPRFSGLQFPNYSSELNVNALELDDSALYLCASSLELGEETQYFGPGTRLLVL.

This chain uses TRBV28 with TRBJ1-5; no clear D. V was cut by 2 bases and J by 5 bases, with 13 bases left in between. Germline assignment: CDR1 MDHEN and CDR2 SYDVKM. This CDR3 region has 15 residues. CDR3 DNA: TGTGCCAGCAGTTTAATATTCCGGGGAGATCAGCCCCAGCATTTT. This encodes CASSLIFRGDQPQHF.

The V gene is TRBV2, the J gene TRBJ2-1; 11 bases line up with TRBD2. The CDR3 is made up of 15 amino acids. Per germline, CDR1 SNHLY and CDR2 FYNNEI. V lost 5 bases, J lost 9 bases, and 9 bases stayed unmatched. The CDR3 reads CASSSLAGGRGEQFF. CDR3 bases: TGTGCCAGCAGTTCCCTAGCGGGAGGCCGGGGTGAGCAGTTCTTC.